This T cell receptor beta chain stems from a study of early T cells in non-severe SARS-CoV-2 infection. This clonotype was picked up one time. Looked up from germline, CDR1 is SGHRS and CDR2 is YFSETQ. The ends lost 2 bases at V and 2 bases at J; junction bases unmatched: 4. The CDR3 length is 14 residues. Unique molecular identifiers were attached to individual cDNA molecules. MiXCR, applied by TCRdb to the 5' RACE reads, yields one record per CDR3 protein. The sample has 35,000 to 50,000 distinct CDR3 sequences, about a quarter seen once. This sample comprised whole blood, obtained at baseline. The chain is built from TRBV5-1 and TRBJ2-7; 7 nucleotides line up with TRBD1. The receptor was derived from an adult who was a healthcare worker with PCR-confirmed SARS-CoV-2 infection or an uninfected control (not recorded which). CDR3 region: CASSLRQGPYEQYF. Here the CDR3 DNA reads TGCGCCAGCAGCTTACGACAGGGTCCCTACGAGCAGTACTTC.